The next 8 T cell receptor beta chains were all read from a single sample in a study of blood T cell repertoires in COVID-19. Sequenced by immunoSEQ multiplex PCR; TCRdb stores in-frame clones only, minus some. The sample records fewer than 250,000 clones, 75% to 90% being singletons. Sequencing was carried out using peripheral blood. The receptors derive from a man in his 60s who had recovered from COVID-19.

The chain joins TRBV30 to TRBJ2-3; TRBD1 agrees at 8 bases. The length of the CDR3 is 16 residues. With 6 bases clipped from V and 5 bases from J, the junction kept 16 bases outside the gene matches. The germline V gene encodes CDR1 GTSNPN and CDR2 SVGIG (reference sequence). The CDR3 is CACAFPGQAIIDTQYF. The CDR3 region has the DNA TGTGCCTGCGCCTTTCCGGGACAGGCGATCATAGATACGCAGTATTTT.

About this clone itself: At one of its ends the junction is not consistent with the germline gene, which may arise from a read error. This chain connects TRBV3-1 (or the pseudogene TRBV3-2) to TRBJ2-5; 9 bases are shared with TRBD2. The CDR3 sequence is 15 residues long. The germline CDR1 and CDR2 sequences are LGHDT and YNNKEL (reference sequence). The CDR3 is CASSQAGGIQETQYF. In nucleotides, the CDR3 is TGTGCCAGCAGTCAAGCGGGGGGCATCCAAGAGACCCAGTACTTC.

The CDR3 DNA is TGCGCCAGCAGCATCGAAATCCAACAGGGGGATACTGAAGCTTTCTTT. It specifies CASSIEIQQGDTEAFF. The rearrangement joins TRBV5-1 to TRBJ1-1, with 8 positions matching TRBD1. From germline, CDR1 is SGHRS and CDR2 YFSETQ. The CDR3 extends over 16 amino acids. Trimming removed 4 bases from V and 5 bases from J; junction bases left unmatched: 13.

V is TRBV9 and J is TRBJ1-2; D remains unclear. CDR1 and CDR2 (germline): SGDLS, YYNGEE. V lost 3 bases to trimming and J lost 8 bases, with 8 bases between them. This CDR3 is built from 11 residues. The CDR3 sequence is CASSGGLGYTF. The CDR3 region has the DNA TGTGCCAGCAGCGGAGGGTTGGGCTACACCTTC.

The chain carries TRBV3-1 (or the pseudogene TRBV3-2) and TRBJ2-7, with D perhaps TRBD1 (6 bases). Trimming shortened V by 5 bases and J by 3 bases, and 14 bases separated the two germline ends. The V gene's germline CDR1 is LGHDT and CDR2 YNNKEL (reference sequence). This CDR3 is built from 14 residues. The CDR3 DNA follows: TGTGCCAGCAGCATCCCGGGACACGGCTACGAGCAGTACTTC. Translation gives CASSIPGHGYEQYF.

The chain has TRBV24-1 and TRBJ1-5, with 12 bases lining up with TRBD1. Germline values: CDR1 KGHDR, CDR2 SFDVKD. J was trimmed by 2 bases and V by 12 bases; bases with no gene match: 13. This CDR3 contains 17 residues. The CDR3 is CAAVGGQGAFGNQPQHF. In nucleotides, the CDR3 is TGTGCCGCCGTCGGGGGACAGGGGGCGTTTGGCAATCAGCCCCAGCATTTT.

This clone was counted once. The chain employs TRBV4-2 and TRBJ1-2, with 7 nucleotides matching TRBD1. The CDR3 loop spans 15 amino acids. Germline loops: CDR1 LGHNA, CDR2 YNFKEQ. The V segment lost 1 base and the J segment 6 bases; nucleotides outside the gene matches: 8. CDR3 sequence (DNA): TGTGCCAGCAGCCAAGGGAGGGGGCTGAGAGATGGCTACACCTTC. Amino acid sequence: CASSQGRGLRDGYTF.

The CDR3 nucleotides read TGTGCCAGCAGCTTGGTTGAGCGCAGAGCCGAAGCTTTCTTT. As protein: CASSLVERRAEAFF. The chain uses TRBV7-2 and TRBJ1-1; D uncertain. From germline, CDR1 is SGHTA and CDR2 FQGNSA. Trimming stripped 3 bases from V and 8 bases from J, with 16 bases between. The CDR3 has 14 residues.